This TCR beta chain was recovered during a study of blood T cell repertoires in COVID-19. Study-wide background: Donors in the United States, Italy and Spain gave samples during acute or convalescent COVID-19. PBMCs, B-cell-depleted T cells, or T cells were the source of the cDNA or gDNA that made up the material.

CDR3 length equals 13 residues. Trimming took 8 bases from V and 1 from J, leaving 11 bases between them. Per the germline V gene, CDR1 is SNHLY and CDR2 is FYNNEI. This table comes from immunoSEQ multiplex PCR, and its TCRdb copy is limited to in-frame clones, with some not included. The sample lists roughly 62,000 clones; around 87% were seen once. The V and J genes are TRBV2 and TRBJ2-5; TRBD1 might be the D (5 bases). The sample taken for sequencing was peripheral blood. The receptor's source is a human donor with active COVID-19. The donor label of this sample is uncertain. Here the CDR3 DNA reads TGTGCCAGCGAAGCAGGGCCCCAAGAGACCCAGTACTTC. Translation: CASEAGPQETQYF.